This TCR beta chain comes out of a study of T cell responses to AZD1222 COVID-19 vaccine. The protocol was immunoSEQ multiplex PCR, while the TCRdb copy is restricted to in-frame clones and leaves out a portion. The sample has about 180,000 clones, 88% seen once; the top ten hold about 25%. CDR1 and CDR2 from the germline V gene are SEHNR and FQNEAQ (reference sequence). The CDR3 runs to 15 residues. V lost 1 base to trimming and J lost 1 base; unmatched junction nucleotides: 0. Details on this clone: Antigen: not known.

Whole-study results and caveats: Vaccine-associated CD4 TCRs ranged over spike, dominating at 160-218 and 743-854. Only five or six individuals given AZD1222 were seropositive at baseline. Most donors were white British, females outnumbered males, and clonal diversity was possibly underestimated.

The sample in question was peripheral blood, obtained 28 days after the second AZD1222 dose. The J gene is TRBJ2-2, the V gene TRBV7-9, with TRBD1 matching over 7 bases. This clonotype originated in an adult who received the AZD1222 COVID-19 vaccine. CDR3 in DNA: TGTGCCAGCAGCTTAGGACAGGGGAACACCGGGGAGCTGTTTTTT. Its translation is CASSLGQGNTGELFF.